The clone carrying this T cell receptor (beta chain) has just a few counts. Its antigen is not known. Trimming cost V 7 bases and J 8 bases, with 17 bases left between them. This CDR3 has 14 amino acids. This sample stems from a study of T cell repertoires in cytomegalovirus infection. General study results and limits: The ex vivo response was dominated by HLA-C-restricted CMV-specific TCR beta clonotypes.

Via MiXCR, TCRdb re-called the reads, giving one row per CDR3 protein. This sample has approximately 1,000,000 distinct CDR3 sequences; about a third occur once, and the top ten carry around an eighth. The V gene is TRBV12-3 or TRBV12-4, the J gene TRBJ1-4; D unclear. The source material was cultured CD8+ T cells from PBMCs, sampled from culture after CMV antigen stimulation. This receptor was obtained from a human donor in good health (CMV status not recorded). Some clones in this sample may be carry-over from other donors' samples. The CDR3 reads CASTNGKDVEKLFF. CDR3 DNA: TGTGCCAGCACCAATGGGAAGGATGTCGAAAAACTGTTTTTT.